This TCR beta chain was profiled in a study of blood T cells in healthy people across ages. The J segment lost 8 bases and the V segment lost 5 bases, leaving 6 bases of the junction unmatched. Germline V gene sequence: CDR1 SGHTA, CDR2 FQGTGA. The CDR3 loop spans 13 amino acids. Using a J-beta primer mix together with a sample-barcoded 5' primer, a second PCR was run for about 7 to 12 cycles. Every single cDNA molecule received a tag from a template-switch adaptor with 12 random nucleotides. TCRdb redid the calling of the 5' RACE reads with MiXCR, one entry per CDR3 protein. The sample shows about a million distinct CDR3 sequences, 51% of them seen only once. Study outcomes and limitations: Aged donors had fewer naive CD4+ cells and lower diversity than long-lived donors. With age, beta diversity per million T cells declined roughly linearly, significantly by 35 to 40. PBMCs were not sorted, which prevented a conclusive comparison of naive versus antigen-experienced cells.

This clonotype appeared once. The antigen remains unidentified. Sequencing used blood. This receptor was obtained from a woman aged 60-75 years in good health. V is TRBV7-3 and J is TRBJ2-1; 7 bases agree with TRBD2. The CDR3 here is CASSQGLFYEQFF. The CDR3 nucleotides read TGTGCCAGCAGCCAGGGACTATTCTATGAGCAGTTCTTC.